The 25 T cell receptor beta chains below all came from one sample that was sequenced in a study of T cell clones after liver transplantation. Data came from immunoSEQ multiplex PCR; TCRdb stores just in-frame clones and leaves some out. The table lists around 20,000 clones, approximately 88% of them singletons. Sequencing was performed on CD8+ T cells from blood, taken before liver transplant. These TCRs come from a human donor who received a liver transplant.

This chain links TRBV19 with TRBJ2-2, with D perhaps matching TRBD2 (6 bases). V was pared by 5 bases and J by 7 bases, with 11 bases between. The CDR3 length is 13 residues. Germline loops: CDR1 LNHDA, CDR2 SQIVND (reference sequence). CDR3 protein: CASSVLGGGELFF. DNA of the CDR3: TGTGCCAGTAGTGTGCTCGGGGGCGGGGAGCTGTTTTTT.

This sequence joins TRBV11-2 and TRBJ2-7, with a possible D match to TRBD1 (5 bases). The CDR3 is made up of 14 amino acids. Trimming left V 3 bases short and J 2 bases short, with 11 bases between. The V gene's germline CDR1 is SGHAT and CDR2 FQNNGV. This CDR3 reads CASSFGDRAYEQYF. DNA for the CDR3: TGTGCCAGCAGCTTTGGTGACAGAGCCTACGAGCAGTACTTC. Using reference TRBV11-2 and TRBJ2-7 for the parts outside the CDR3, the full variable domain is EAGVAQSPRYKIIEKRQSVAFWCNPISGHATLYWYQQILGQGPKLLIQFQNNGVVDDSQLPKDRFSAERLKGVDSTLKIQPAKLEDSAVYLCASSFGDRAYEQYFGPGTRLTVT.

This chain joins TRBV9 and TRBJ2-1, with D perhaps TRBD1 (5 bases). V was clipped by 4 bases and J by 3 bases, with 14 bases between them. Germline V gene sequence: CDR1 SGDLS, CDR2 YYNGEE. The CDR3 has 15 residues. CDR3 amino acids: CASSLQGADYNEQFF. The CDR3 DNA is TGTGCCAGCAGCCTGCAGGGCGCCGACTACAATGAGCAGTTCTTC.

The CDR3 coding sequence is TGTGCCAGCAGTTTAGGGCAGGGTAGGGAGACCCAGTACTTC. Its translation: CASSLGQGRETQYF. The V gene is TRBV27, the J gene TRBJ2-5; a possible D gene is TRBD1 (5 bases). The CDR3 has 14 amino acids. Germline V gives CDR1 MNHEY, CDR2 SMNVEV (reference sequence). The V end lost 2 bases, the J end lost 5 bases, and 12 bases lay between the germline ends.

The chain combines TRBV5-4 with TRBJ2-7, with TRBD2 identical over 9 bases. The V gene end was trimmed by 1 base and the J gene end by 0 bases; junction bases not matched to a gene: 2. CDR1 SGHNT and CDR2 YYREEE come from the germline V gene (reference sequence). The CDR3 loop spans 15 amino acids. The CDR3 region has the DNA TGTGCCAGCAGCTTGATGCGGGAGGGCTCCTACGAGCAGTACTTC. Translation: CASSLMREGSYEQYF.

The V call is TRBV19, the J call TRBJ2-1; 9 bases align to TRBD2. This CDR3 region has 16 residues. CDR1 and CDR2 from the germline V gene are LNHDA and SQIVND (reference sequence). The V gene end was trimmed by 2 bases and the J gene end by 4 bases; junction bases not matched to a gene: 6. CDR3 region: CASSITASGVYNEQFF. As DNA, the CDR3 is TGTGCCAGTAGTATAACAGCTAGCGGGGTGTACAATGAGCAGTTCTTC.

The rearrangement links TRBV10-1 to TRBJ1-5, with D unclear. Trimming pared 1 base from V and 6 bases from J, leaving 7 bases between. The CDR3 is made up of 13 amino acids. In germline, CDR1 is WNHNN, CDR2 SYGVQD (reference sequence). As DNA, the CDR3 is TGCGCCAGCAGTGAGTTTGGGAGTCAGCCCCAGCATTTT. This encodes CASSEFGSQPQHF.

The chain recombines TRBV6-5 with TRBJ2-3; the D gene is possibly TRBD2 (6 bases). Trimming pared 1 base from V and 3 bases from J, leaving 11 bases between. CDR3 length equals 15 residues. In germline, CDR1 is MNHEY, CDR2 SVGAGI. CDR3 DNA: TGTGCCAGCAGTTACTACACTAGCTCAACAGATACGCAGTATTTT. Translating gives CASSYYTSSTDTQYF.

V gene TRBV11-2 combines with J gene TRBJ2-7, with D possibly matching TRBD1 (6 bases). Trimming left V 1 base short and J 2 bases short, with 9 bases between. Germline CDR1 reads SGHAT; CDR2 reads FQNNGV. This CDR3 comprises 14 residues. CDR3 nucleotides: TGTGCCAGCAGCTTAGCGGCAGGGGCCTACGAGCAGTACTTC. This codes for CASSLAAGAYEQYF.

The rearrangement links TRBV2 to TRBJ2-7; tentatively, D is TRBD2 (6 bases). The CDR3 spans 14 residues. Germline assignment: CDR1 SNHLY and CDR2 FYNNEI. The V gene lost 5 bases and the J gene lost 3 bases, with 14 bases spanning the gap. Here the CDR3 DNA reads TGTGCCAGCAGTCTCCTGGGAGGTGGCTACGAGCAGTACTTC. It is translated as CASSLLGGGYEQYF.

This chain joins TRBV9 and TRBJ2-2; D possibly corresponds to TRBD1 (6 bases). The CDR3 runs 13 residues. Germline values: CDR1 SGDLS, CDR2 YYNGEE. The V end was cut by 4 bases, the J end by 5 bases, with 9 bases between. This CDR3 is CASSLGGTGELFF. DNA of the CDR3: TGTGCCAGCAGCCTAGGGGGAACCGGGGAGCTGTTTTTT.

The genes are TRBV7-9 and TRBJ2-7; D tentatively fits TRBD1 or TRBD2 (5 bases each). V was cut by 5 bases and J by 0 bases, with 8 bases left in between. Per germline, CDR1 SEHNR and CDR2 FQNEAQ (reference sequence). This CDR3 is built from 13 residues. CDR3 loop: CASSRDDSYEQYF. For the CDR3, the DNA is TGTGCCAGCAGCCGGGACGACTCCTACGAGCAGTACTTC.

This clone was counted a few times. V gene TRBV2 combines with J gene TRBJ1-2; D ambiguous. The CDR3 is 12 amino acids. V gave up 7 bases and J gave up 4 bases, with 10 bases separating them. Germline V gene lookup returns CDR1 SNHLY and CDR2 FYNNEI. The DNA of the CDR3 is TGTGCCAGCACCCAGGCCATCTATGGCTACACCTTC. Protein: CASTQAIYGYTF.

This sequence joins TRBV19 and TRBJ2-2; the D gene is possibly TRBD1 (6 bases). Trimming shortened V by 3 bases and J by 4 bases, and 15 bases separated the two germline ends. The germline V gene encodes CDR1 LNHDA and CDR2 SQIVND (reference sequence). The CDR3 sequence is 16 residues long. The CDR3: CASSISTGMSTGELFF. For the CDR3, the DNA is TGTGCCAGTAGTATCTCAACAGGGATGAGCACCGGGGAGCTGTTTTTT.

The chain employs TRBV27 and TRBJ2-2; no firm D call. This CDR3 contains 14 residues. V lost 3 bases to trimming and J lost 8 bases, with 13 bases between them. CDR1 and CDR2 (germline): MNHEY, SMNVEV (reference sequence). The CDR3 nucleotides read TGTGCCAGCAGTTTGGCCGTTCTGGGAGGGGAGCTGTTTTTT. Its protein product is CASSLAVLGGELFF.

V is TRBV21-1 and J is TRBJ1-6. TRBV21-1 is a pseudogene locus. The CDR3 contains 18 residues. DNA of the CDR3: TGTGCCAGCAGCCCGATCATAGCTACACTACATCATAATTCACCCCTCCACTTT. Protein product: CASSPIIATLHHNSPLHF.

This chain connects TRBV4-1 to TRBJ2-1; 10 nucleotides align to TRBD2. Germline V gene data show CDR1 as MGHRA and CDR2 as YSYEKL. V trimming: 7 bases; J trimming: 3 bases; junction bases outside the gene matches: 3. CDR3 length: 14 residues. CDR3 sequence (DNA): TGCGCCAGCAAAACTAGCGGGGACTACAATGAGCAGTTCTTC. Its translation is CASKTSGDYNEQFF.

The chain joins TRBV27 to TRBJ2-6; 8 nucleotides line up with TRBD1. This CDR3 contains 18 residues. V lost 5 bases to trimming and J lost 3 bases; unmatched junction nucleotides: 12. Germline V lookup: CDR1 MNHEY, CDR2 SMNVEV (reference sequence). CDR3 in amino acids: CASSPPRDRIYGANVLTF. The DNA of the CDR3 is TGTGCCAGCAGTCCTCCAAGGGACAGGATATATGGGGCCAACGTCCTGACTTTC.

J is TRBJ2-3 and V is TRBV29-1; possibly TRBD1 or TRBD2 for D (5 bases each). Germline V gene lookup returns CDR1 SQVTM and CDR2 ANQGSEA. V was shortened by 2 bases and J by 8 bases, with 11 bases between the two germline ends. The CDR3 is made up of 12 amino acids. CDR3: CSVEMGVVTQYF. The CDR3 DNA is TGCAGCGTTGAAATGGGGGTGGTTACGCAGTATTTT.

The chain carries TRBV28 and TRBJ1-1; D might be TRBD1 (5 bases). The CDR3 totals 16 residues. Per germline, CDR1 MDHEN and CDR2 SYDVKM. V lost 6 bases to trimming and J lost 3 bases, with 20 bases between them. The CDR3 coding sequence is TGTGCCAGCAGATTTTTACTGACTACACAGGACACTGAAGCTTTCTTT. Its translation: CASRFLLTTQDTEAFF.

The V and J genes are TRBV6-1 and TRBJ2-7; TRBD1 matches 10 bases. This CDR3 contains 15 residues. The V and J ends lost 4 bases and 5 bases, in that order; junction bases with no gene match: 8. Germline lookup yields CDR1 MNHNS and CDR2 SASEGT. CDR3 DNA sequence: TGTGCCAGCAGTGTCGGACAGGGGGGGAACGACGAGCAGTACTTC. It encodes CASSVGQGGNDEQYF.

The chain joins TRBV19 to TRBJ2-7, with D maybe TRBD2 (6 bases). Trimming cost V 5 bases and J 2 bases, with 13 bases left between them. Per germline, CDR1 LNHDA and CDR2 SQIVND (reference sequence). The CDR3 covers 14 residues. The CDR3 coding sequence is TGTGCCAGTAGTGGTGTGGGAGGCCCCTACGAGCAGTACTTC. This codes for CASSGVGGPYEQYF.

CDR3 nucleotides: TGTGCCAGCACGTTGGGGCCCTACGAGCAGTACTTC. This translates into CASTLGPYEQYF. V is TRBV25-1 and J is TRBJ2-7, with D perhaps TRBD1 (5 bases). The length of the CDR3 is 12 residues. V shed 7 bases and J shed 2 bases, with 9 bases lying between them. Germline CDR1 and CDR2: MGHDK and SYGVNS.

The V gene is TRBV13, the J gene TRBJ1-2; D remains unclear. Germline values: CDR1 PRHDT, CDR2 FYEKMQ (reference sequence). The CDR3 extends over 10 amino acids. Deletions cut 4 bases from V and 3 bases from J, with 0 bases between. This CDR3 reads CASSYYGYTF. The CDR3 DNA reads TGTGCCAGCAGCTACTATGGCTACACCTTC.

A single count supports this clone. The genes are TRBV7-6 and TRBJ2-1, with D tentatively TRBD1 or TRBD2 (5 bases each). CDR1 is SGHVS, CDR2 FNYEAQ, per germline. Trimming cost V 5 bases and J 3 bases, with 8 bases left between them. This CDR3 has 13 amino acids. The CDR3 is CASSRDGYNEQFF. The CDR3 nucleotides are TGTGCCAGCAGCCGGGACGGCTACAATGAGCAGTTCTTC.